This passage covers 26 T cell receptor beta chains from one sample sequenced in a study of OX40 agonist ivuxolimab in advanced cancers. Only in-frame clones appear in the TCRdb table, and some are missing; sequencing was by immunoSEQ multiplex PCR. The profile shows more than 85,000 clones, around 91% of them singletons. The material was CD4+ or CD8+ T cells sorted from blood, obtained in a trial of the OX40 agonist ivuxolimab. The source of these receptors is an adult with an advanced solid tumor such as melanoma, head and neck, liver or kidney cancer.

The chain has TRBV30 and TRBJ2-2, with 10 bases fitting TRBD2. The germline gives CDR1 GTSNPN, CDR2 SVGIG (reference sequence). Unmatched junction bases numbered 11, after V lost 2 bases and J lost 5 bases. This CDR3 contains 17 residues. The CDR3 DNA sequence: TGTGCCTGGAGTCGGAGGCTAGCGGGAGTAAAAACCGGGGAGCTGTTTTTT. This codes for CAWSRRLAGVKTGELFF.

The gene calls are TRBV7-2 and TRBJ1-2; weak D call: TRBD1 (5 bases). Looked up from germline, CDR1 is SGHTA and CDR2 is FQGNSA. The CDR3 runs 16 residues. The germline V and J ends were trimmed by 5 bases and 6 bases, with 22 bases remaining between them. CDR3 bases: TGTGCCAGCAGCCTCCAAGTAAACAGCGGGGCTAATGGCTACACCTTC. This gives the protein CASSLQVNSGANGYTF.

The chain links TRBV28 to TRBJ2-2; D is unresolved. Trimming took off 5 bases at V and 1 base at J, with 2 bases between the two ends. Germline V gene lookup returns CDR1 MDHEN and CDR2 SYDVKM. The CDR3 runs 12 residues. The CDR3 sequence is CASSLNTGELFF. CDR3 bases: TGTGCCAGCAGTCTGAACACCGGGGAGCTGTTTTTT.

As DNA, the CDR3 is TGTGCCAGCAGTAACGGGGCTGGAAACACCATATATTTT. Translated, it gives CASSNGAGNTIYF. This rearrangement joins TRBV6-5 to TRBJ1-3, with D unclear. V lost 5 bases, J lost 2 bases, and 7 bases lay in between. Germline V CDR1 and CDR2: MNHEY, SVGAGI. CDR3 length: 13 amino acids.

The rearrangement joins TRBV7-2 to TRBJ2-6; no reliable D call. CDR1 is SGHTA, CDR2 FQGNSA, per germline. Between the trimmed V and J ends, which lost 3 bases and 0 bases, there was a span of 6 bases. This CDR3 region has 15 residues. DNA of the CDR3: TGTGCCAGCAGCTTCCAAGACTCTGGGGCCAACGTCCTGACTTTC. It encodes CASSFQDSGANVLTF.

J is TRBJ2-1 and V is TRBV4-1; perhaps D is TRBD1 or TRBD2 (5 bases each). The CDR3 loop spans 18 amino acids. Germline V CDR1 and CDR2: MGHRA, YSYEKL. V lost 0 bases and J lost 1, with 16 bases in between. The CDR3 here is CASSQDSRDDFSYNEQFF. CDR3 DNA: TGCGCCAGCAGCCAAGATAGCCGGGACGATTTTTCCTACAATGAGCAGTTCTTC.

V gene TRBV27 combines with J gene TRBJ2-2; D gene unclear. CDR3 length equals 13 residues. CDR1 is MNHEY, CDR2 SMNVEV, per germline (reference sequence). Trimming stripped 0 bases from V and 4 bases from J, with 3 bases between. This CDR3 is CASSLSTTGELFF. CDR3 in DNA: TGTGCCAGCAGTTTATCCACCACCGGGGAGCTGTTTTTT.

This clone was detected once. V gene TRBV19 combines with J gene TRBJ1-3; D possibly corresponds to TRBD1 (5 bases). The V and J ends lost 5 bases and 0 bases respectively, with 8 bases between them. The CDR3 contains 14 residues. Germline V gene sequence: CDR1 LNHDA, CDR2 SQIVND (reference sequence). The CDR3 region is CASSQTVSGNTIYF. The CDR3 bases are TGTGCCAGTAGTCAGACAGTCTCTGGAAACACCATATATTTT.

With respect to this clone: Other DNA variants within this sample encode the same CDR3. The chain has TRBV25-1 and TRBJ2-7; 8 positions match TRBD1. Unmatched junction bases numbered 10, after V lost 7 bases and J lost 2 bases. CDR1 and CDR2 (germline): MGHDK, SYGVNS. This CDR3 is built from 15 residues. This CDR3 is CASTVGQGATYEQYF. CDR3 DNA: TGTGCCAGCACCGTTGGACAGGGAGCCACCTACGAGCAGTACTTC.

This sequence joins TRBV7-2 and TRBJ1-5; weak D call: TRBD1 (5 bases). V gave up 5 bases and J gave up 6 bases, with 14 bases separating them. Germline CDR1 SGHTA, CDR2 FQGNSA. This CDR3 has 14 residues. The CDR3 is CASSLGGESQPQHF. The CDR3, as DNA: TGTGCCAGCAGCCTCGGGGGAGAGAGTCAGCCCCAGCATTTT.

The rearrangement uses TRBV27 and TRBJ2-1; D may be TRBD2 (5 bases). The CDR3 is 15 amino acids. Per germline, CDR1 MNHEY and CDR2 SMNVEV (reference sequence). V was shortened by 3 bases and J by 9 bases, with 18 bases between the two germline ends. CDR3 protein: CASSFRLALLGEQFF. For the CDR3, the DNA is TGTGCCAGCAGTTTTAGGCTAGCACTCCTGGGTGAGCAGTTCTTC.

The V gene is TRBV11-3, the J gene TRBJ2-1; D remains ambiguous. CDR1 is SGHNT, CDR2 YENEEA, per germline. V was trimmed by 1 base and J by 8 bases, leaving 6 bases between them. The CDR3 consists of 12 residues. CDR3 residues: CASSLVQHEQFF. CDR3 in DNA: TGTGCCAGCAGCTTAGTCCAGCATGAGCAGTTCTTC.

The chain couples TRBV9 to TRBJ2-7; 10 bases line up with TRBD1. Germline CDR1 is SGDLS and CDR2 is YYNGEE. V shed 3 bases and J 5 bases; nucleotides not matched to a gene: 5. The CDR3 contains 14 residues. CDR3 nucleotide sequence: TGTGCCAGCAGCGCCCCCGGGACAGGGGACGAGCAGTACTTC. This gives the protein CASSAPGTGDEQYF.

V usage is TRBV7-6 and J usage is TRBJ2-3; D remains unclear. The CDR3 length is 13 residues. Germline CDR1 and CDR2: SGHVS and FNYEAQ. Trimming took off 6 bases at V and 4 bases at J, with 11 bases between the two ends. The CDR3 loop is CASSLGDADTQYF. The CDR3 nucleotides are TGTGCCAGCAGTTTGGGTGACGCAGATACGCAGTATTTT.

This chain's CDR3 is CAISGGFWARTDTQYF. CDR3 bases: TGTGCCATCAGTGGGGGGTTTTGGGCACGCACAGATACGCAGTATTTT. This chain connects TRBV10-3 to TRBJ2-3, with D possibly being TRBD1 or TRBD2 (5 bases each). V gave up 4 bases and J gave up 1 base, with 15 bases separating them. Germline loops: CDR1 ENHRY, CDR2 SYGVKD. The CDR3 runs to 16 residues.

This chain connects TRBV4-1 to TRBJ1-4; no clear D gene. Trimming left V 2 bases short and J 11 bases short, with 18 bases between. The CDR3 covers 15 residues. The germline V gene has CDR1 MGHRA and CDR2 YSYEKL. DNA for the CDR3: TGCGCCAGCAGCCAAATCAGGTCATTTGGGTCGAAACTGTTTTTT. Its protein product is CASSQIRSFGSKLFF.

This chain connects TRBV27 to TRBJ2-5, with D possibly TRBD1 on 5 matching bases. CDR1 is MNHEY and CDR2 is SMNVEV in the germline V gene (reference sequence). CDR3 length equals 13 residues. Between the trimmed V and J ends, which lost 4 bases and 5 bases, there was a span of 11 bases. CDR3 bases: TGTGCCAGCAGTTCCAGGGTATGGGAGACCCAGTACTTC. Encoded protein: CASSSRVWETQYF.

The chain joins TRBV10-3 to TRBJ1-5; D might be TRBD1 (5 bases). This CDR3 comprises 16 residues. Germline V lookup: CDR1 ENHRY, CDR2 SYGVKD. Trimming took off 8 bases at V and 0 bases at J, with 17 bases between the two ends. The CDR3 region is CAIGGDGQYSNQPQHF. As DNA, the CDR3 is TGTGCCATCGGTGGGGACGGTCAATATAGCAATCAGCCCCAGCATTTT.

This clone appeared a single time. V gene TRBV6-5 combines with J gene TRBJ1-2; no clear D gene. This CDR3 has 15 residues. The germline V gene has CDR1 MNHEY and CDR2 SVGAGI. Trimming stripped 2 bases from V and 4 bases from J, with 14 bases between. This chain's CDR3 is CASSYRTTGAYGYTF. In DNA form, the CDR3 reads TGTGCCAGCAGTTACCGCACGACTGGAGCCTATGGCTACACCTTC.

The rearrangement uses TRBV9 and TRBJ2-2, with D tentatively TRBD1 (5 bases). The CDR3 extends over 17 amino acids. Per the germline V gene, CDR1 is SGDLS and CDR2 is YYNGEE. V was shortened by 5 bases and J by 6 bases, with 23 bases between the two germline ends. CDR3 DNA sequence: TGTGCCAGCAGTTCTAGGGGCAGTTTTAGTAGTTCCGGGGAGCTGTTTTTT. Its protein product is CASSSRGSFSSSGELFF.

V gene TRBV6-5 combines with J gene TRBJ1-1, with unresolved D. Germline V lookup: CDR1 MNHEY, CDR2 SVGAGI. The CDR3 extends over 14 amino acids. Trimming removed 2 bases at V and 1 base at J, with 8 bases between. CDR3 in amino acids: CASSYRAGNTEAFF. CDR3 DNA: TGTGCCAGCAGTTACAGGGCCGGGAACACTGAAGCTTTCTTT.

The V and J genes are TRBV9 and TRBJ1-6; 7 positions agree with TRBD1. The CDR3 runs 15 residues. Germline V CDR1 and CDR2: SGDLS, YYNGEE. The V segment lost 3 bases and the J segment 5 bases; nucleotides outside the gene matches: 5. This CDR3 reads CASSARDSNNSPLHF. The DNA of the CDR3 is TGTGCCAGCAGCGCTCGGGACAGCAATAATTCACCCCTCCACTTT.

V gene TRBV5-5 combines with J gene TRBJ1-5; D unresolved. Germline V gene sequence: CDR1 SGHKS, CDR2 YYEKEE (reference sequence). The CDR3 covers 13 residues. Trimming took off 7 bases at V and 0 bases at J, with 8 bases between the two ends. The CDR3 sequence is CASGRNSNQPQHF. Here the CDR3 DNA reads TGTGCCAGCGGTAGGAATAGCAATCAGCCCCAGCATTTT. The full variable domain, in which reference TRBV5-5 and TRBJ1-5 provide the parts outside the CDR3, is DAGVTQSPTHLIKTRGQQVTLRCSPISGHKSVSWYQQVLGQGPQFIFQYYEKEERGRGNFPDRFSARQFPNYSSELNVNALLLGDSALYLCASGRNSNQPQHFGDGTRLSIL.

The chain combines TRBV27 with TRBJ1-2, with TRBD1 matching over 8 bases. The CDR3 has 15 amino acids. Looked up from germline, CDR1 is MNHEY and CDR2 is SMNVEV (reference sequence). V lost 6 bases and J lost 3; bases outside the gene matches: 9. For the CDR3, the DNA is TGTGCCAGCAGCCAAGGGCAGGGGGCTCACTATGGCTACACCTTC. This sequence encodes CASSQGQGAHYGYTF.

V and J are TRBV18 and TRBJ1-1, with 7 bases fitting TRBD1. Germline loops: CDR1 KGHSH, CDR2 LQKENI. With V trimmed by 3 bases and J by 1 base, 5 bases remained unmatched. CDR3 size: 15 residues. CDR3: CASSPTGQRNTEAFF. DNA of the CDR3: TGTGCCAGCTCACCTACGGGACAGAGGAACACTGAAGCTTTCTTT.

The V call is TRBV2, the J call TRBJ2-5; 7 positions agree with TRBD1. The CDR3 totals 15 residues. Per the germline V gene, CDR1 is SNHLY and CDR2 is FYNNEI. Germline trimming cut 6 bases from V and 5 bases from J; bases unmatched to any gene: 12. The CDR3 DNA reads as TGTGCCAGCAGCCGACAGACAGGGTCCGGGGAGACCCAGTACTTC. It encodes CASSRQTGSGETQYF.